This TCR beta chain is drawn from a study of blood T cell repertoires in COVID-19. In the study overall: T cells, B-cell-depleted T cells, or PBMCs provided the cDNA or gDNA that served as material.

Per the original data handling: It was from reference gene primer amplification that nucleated cell counts were estimated. Produced via immunoSEQ multiplex PCR; TCRdb's table is partial and in-frame only. The V and J calls and clone size come from that table; D and trimming were worked out from the DNA. The sample shows around 50,000 clones, around 90% of them seen only once. V trimming: 3 bases; J trimming: 2 bases; junction bases outside the gene matches: 2. The CDR3 sequence is 16 residues long. In germline, CDR1 is MDHEN, CDR2 SYDVKM. The receptor comes from a human donor in a cohort sampled during active COVID-19. The rearrangement links TRBV28 to TRBJ1-5, with 12 bases aligning to TRBD1. Material for sequencing was peripheral blood. The CDR3 DNA sequence: TGTGCCAGCAGTTTGGGGGACAGGGGGCGCAATCAGCCCCAGCATTTT. Translating it yields CASSLGDRGRNQPQHF.